A selection of T cell receptor beta chains follows, all from one sample in a study of Graves' ophthalmopathy and Graves' hyperthyroidism. TCRdb itself ran the multiplex PCR reads through MiXCR, one entry per CDR3 protein. This table holds 900,000 to 1,200,000 distinct CDR3 sequences, roughly 35% found once. The material sequenced was peripheral blood or thyroid tissue (not recorded which). The receptor source for this set is an adult man with Graves' hyperthyroidism. The CDR3 runs from the conserved cysteine through the conserved F or W. The order of the fields is V gene, J gene, D gene, clone size, CDR3 protein, CDR3 DNA. The D gene is left open where the match is weak. Expanded clones are given a class, and other clones once, few, many or no size at all.

V gene: TRBV4-1; J gene: TRBJ1-1; D gene: -; clone size: few; CDR3 protein: CASSQLPGTEAFF; CDR3 DNA: TGCGCCAGCAGCCAGTTACCAGGGACTGAAGCTTTCTTT
V gene: TRBV6-2/TRBV6-3; J gene: TRBJ1-2; D gene: -; clone size: once; CDR3 protein: CASSDGADGLYGYTF; CDR3 DNA: TGTGCCAGCAGTGACGGTGCGGACGGGCTATATGGCTACACCTTC
V gene: TRBV7-8; J gene: TRBJ1-1; D gene: -; clone size: many; CDR3 protein: CASSPTGLNTEAFF; CDR3 DNA: TGTGCCAGCAGCCCAACAGGGCTGAACACTGAAGCTTTCTTT
V gene: TRBV10-2; J gene: TRBJ1-5; D gene: TRBD1; clone size: -; CDR3 protein: CASSSTGGRSNQPQHF; CDR3 DNA: TGCGCCAGCAGTTCTACAGGGGGCAGGAGCAATCAGCCCCAGCATTTT
V gene: TRBV25-1; J gene: TRBJ2-3; D gene: -; clone size: many; CDR3 protein: CASSEPGTDTQYF; CDR3 DNA: TGTGCCAGCAGTGAGCCAGGGACAGATACGCAGTATTTT
V gene: TRBV5-6; J gene: TRBJ1-2; D gene: TRBD1; clone size: -; CDR3 protein: CASSPEPRQGAYGYTF; CDR3 DNA: TGTGCCAGCAGCCCAGAACCGCGACAGGGGGCATATGGCTACACCTTC
V gene: TRBV2; J gene: TRBJ1-6; D gene: TRBD1; clone size: few; CDR3 protein: CASSEGTGVNTPLHF; CDR3 DNA: TGTGCCAGCAGTGAAGGGACAGGGGTTAATACACCCCTCCACTTT
V gene: TRBV7-8; J gene: TRBJ2-7; D gene: TRBD1; clone size: few; CDR3 protein: CASSIRDRDTYEQYF; CDR3 DNA: TGTGCCAGCAGCATAAGGGACAGGGATACCTACGAGCAGTACTTC
V gene: TRBV7-2; J gene: TRBJ1-1; D gene: -; clone size: many; CDR3 protein: CASSLDRLSHTEAFF; CDR3 DNA: TGTGCCAGCAGCTTAGATCGACTATCGCACACTGAAGCTTTCTTT
V gene: TRBV7-2; J gene: TRBJ1-1; D gene: -; clone size: many; CDR3 protein: CASSPTLAEAFF; CDR3 DNA: TGTGCCAGCAGCCCGACTCTTGCTGAAGCTTTCTTT